A selection of T cell receptor beta chains follows, all from one sample in a study of Ad26.COV2.S vaccination and SARS-CoV-2 variants. TCRdb's table, derived via immunoSEQ multiplex PCR, lists solely in-frame clones and lacks some. The sample includes about 140,000 clones, more than 80% of them seen just once. Sequenced here: peripheral blood, sampled after recovery from COVID-19. The receptors were gathered from a human donor who had recovered from COVID-19. Each CDR3 is given with its conserved first and last residue. The D gene is left open where the match is weak. Size values are once, few and many counts, or a class for expanded clones, and some rows have none.

j_gene | abundance | v_gene | d_gene | CDR3aa | CDR3nt
TRBJ2-7 | - | TRBV6-6 | TRBD1 | CASYYGQVDWTEQYF | TGTGCCAGCTACTACGGACAGGTCGACTGGACCGAGCAGTACTTC
TRBJ2-7 | few | TRBV9 | TRBD1 | CASSVGPGGVYEQYF | TGTGCCAGCAGCGTAGGTCCAGGGGGCGTGTACGAGCAGTACTTC
TRBJ2-7 | once | TRBV5-1 | - | CASSLGTPPGYEQYF | TGCGCCAGCAGCTTAGGGACGCCGCCGGGCTACGAGCAGTACTTC
TRBJ2-3 | - | TRBV7-8 | - | CASSPTTDTQYF | TGTGCCAGCAGCCCCACGACAGATACGCAGTATTTT
TRBJ2-7 | - | TRBV7-9 | - | CASSLTVSHYEQYF | TGTGCCAGCAGCCTGACTGTCTCCCACTACGAGCAGTACTTC
TRBJ2-1 | - | TRBV28 | TRBD1 | CASRPGGLVWVRDNEQFF | TGTGCCAGCAGACCAGGGGGCCTCGTATGGGTCCGGGACAATGAGCAGTTCTTC
TRBJ2-7 | - | TRBV6-5 | - | CASSYSPGLGAYEQYF | TGTGCCAGCAGTTACTCCCCTGGGTTGGGGGCCTACGAGCAGTACTTC
TRBJ1-4 | - | TRBV7-9 | - | CASSSGGGSEKLFF | TGTGCCAGCAGCTCCGGAGGTGGCAGTGAAAAACTGTTTTTT
TRBJ1-2 | - | TRBV18 | - | CASSPSGQGYGYTF | TGTGCCAGCTCACCGTCTGGGCAGGGTTATGGCTACACCTTC
TRBJ2-7 | - | TRBV10-3 | TRBD1 | CAISESQPTGLHEQYF | TGTGCCATCAGTGAGTCGCAACCGACAGGGTTACACGAGCAGTACTTC
TRBJ2-7 | - | TRBV5-5 | - | CASSLIGPEQYF | TGTGCCAGCAGCTTGATAGGGCCCGAGCAGTACTTC
TRBJ2-5 | - | TRBV30 | - | CAWSGTQVHQETQYF | TGTGCCTGGAGCGGGACACAAGTCCACCAAGAGACCCAGTACTTC
TRBJ1-6 | - | TRBV27 | - | CASSLSRGSPLHF | TGTGCCAGCAGTTTATCTAGGGGTTCACCCCTCCACTTT
TRBJ2-5 | - | TRBV7-2 | - | CASSPYQGTQYF | TGTGCCAGCAGCCCCTACCAGGGGACCCAGTACTTC
TRBJ2-3 | - | TRBV9 | - | CASSVAGDHTDTQYF | TGTGCCAGCAGCGTAGCTGGAGACCACACAGATACGCAGTATTTT
TRBJ2-3 | - | TRBV28 | TRBD2 | CASSPSGGVVDTQYF | TGTGCCAGCAGTCCTAGCGGGGGGGTGGTGGATACGCAGTATTTT
TRBJ2-4 | - | TRBV5-4 | - | CASSLGDGKNIQYF | TGTGCCAGCAGCCTGGGGGACGGTAAAAACATTCAGTACTTC
TRBJ2-1 | - | TRBV9 | - | CASSVRDRTYNEQFF | TGTGCCAGCAGCGTGAGGGACCGTACCTACAATGAGCAGTTCTTC
TRBJ1-5 | - | TRBV28 | - | CASSLRVRLIQPQHF | TGTGCCAGCAGCCTAAGGGTCAGGCTCATTCAGCCCCAGCATTTT
TRBJ2-5 | once | TRBV29-1 | TRBD2 | CSGLAGGRETQYF | TGCAGCGGGTTAGCGGGGGGGCGAGAGACCCAGTACTTC
TRBJ2-7 | many | TRBV18 | - | CASSPGSGRTYEQYF | TGTGCCAGCTCACCGGGATCCGGGAGAACCTACGAGCAGTACTTC
TRBJ1-1 | - | TRBV28 | - | CASRMKTEPMNTEAFF | TGTGCCAGCAGAATGAAGACTGAGCCTATGAACACTGAAGCTTTCTTT
TRBJ2-2 | few | TRBV4-1 | - | CASSPGPFTGELFF | TGCGCCAGCAGCCCCGGACCTTTCACCGGGGAGCTGTTTTTT
TRBJ1-1 | - | TRBV6-2/TRBV6-3 | - | CASSQIQGRRTEAFF | TGTGCCAGCAGTCAGATACAGGGACGTCGCACTGAAGCTTTCTTT
TRBJ2-1 | - | TRBV4-3 | TRBD2 | CASSRGTSGFYNEQFF | TGCGCCAGCAGCCGAGGTACTAGCGGATTCTACAATGAGCAGTTCTTC
TRBJ2-7 | few | TRBV5-1 | TRBD1 | CASSGTTGTYEQYF | TGCGCCAGCAGCGGGACGACAGGGACCTACGAGCAGTACTTC
TRBJ1-2 | few | TRBV7-9 | TRBD1 | CASSSSHEGAEGYTF | TGTGCCAGCAGCTCTTCGCATGAGGGGGCGGAGGGCTACACCTTC
TRBJ1-5 | - | TRBV10-3 | TRBD1 | CAISEGQGAGNQPQHF | TGTGCCATCAGTGAGGGCCAGGGGGCAGGAAATCAGCCCCAGCATTTT
TRBJ2-5 | - | TRBV29-1 | TRBD2 | CSVEGLGVETQYF | TGCAGCGTTGAGGGACTAGGAGTGGAGACCCAGTACTTC
TRBJ1-6 | - | TRBV19 | - | CASLDGPSGNSPLHF | TGTGCCAGCTTAGACGGGCCCAGTGGTAATTCACCCCTCCACTTT
TRBJ2-7 | - | TRBV5-8 | - | CASSLWQAASSYEQYF | TGTGCCAGCAGCTTGTGGCAGGCAGCGAGCTCCTACGAGCAGTACTTC
TRBJ1-4 | - | TRBV7-9 | - | CASRSGSEKLFF | TGTGCCAGCAGGTCCGGATCCGAAAAACTGTTTTTT
TRBJ2-7 | - | TRBV3-1/TRBV3-2 | - | CASSRGTEQYF | TGTGCCAGCAGCCGGGGGACCGAGCAGTACTTC
TRBJ1-1 | - | TRBV7-9 | TRBD1 | CASSFITGQEAFF | TGTGCCAGCAGCTTTATTACGGGACAGGAAGCTTTCTTT
TRBJ1-6 | - | TRBV5-6 | - | CASSFWTYNSPLHF | TGTGCCAGCAGCTTCTGGACTTATAATTCACCCCTCCACTTT
TRBJ2-1 | - | TRBV4-1 | TRBD2 | CASSQGLASSYNEQFF | TGCGCCAGCAGCCAGGGACTAGCCTCCTCCTACAATGAGCAGTTCTTC